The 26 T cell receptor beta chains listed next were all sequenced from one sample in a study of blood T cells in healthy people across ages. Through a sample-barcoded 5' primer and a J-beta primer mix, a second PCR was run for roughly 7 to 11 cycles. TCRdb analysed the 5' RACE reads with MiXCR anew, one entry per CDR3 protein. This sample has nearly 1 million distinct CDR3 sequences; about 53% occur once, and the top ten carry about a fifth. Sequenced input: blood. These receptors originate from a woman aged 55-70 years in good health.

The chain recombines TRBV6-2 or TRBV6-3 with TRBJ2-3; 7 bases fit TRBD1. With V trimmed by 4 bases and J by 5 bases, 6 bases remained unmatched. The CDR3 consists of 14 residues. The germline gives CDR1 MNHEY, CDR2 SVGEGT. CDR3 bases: TGTGCCAGCAGTTTTCAGGGGGACAAAGATACGCAGTATTTT. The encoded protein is CASSFQGDKDTQYF.

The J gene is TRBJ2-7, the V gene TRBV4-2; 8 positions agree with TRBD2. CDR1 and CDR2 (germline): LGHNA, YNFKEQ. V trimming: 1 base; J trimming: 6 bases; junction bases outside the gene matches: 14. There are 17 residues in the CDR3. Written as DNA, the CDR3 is TGTGCCAGCAGCCAAGTAGGAGCTGAGCGGGAGTCCGTCGAGCAGTACTTC. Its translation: CASSQVGAERESVEQYF.

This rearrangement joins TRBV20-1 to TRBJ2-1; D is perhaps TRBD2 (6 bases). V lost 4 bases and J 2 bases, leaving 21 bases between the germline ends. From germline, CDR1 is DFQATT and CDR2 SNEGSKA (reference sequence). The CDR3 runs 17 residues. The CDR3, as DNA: TGCAGTGCTATCCGGGGCGGTAGGGACTTGACCTACAATGAGCAGTTCTTC. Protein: CSAIRGGRDLTYNEQFF.

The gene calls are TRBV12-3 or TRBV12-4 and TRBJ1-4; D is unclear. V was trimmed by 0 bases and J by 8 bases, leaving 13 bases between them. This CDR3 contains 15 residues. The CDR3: CASSLAGPAREKLFF. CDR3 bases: TGTGCCAGCAGTTTAGCAGGACCCGCCAGGGAAAAACTGTTTTTT.

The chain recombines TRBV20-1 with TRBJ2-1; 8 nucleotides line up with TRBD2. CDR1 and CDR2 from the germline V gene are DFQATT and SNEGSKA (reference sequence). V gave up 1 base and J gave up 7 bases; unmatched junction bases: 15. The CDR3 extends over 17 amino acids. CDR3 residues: CSARVLPSGRNNNEQFF. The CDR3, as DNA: TGCAGTGCTAGAGTTTTACCAAGCGGGAGAAATAATAATGAGCAGTTCTTC.

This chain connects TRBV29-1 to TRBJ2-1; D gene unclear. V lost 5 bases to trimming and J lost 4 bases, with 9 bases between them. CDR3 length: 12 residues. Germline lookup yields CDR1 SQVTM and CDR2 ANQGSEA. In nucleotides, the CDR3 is TGCAGCGTTAGGGTCCGATACAATGAGCAGTTCTTC. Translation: CSVRVRYNEQFF.

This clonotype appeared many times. For the CDR3, the DNA is TGTGCCAGCAGCCCGATTAACAGACCAGCCAACGAGCAGTACTTC. Translated, it gives CASSPINRPANEQYF. The chain employs TRBV7-3 and TRBJ2-7; D ambiguous. This CDR3 contains 15 residues. The V gene's germline CDR1 is SGHTA and CDR2 FQGTGA. The germline V and J ends were trimmed by 5 bases and 5 bases, with 19 bases remaining between them. Variable domain in full (rest from reference TRBV7-3 and TRBJ2-7): GAGVSQTPSNKVTEKGKYVELRCDPISGHTALYWYRQSLGQGPEFLIYFQGTGAADDSGLPNDRFFAVRPEGSVSTLKIQRTERGDSAVYLCASSPINRPANEQYFGPGTRLTVT.

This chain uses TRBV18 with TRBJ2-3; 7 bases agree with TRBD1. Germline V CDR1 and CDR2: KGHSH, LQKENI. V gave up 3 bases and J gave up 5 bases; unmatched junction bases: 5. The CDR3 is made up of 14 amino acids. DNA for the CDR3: TGTGCCAGCTCACCCCAGCAGGGGGAAGATACGCAGTATTTT. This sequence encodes CASSPQQGEDTQYF. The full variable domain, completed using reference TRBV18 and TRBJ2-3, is NAGVMQNPRHLVRRRGQEARLRCSPMKGHSHVYWYRQLPEEGLKFMVYLQKENIIDESGMPKERFSAEFPKEGPSILRIQQVVRGDSAAYFCASSPQQGEDTQYFGPGTRLTVL.

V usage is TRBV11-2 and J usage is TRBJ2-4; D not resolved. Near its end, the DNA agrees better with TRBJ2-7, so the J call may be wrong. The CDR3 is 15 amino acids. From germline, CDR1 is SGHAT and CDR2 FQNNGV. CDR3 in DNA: TGTGCCAGCAGCTTAGCTCCCAATGGGGCCTACGAGCAGTACTTC. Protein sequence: CASSLAPNGAYEQYF.

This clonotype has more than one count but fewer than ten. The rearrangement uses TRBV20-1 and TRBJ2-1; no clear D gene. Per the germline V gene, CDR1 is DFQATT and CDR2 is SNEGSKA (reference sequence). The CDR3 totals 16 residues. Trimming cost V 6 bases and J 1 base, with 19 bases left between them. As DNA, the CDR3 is TGCAGTGCACCCGGGCAAACAAGCGCGTCCTACAATGAGCAGTTCTTC. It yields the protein CSAPGQTSASYNEQFF.

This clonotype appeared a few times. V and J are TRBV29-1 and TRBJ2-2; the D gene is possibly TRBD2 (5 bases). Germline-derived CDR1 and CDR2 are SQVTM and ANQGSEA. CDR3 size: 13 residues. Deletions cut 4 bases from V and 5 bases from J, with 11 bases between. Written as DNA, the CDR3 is TGCAGCGTTGTGAGCGGTGGGACCGGGGAGCTGTTTTTT. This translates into CSVVSGGTGELFF.

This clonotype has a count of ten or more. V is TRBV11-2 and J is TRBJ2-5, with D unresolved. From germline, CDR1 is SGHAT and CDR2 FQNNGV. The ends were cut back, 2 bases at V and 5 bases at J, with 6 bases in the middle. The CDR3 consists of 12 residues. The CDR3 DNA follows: TGTGCCAGCAGCTTATCCGCGGAGACCCAGTACTTC. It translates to CASSLSAETQYF.

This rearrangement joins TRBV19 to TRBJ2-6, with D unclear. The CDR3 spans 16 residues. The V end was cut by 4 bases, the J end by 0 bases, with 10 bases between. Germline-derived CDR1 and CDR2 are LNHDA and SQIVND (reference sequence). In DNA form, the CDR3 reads TGTGCCAGTAGTACCCAACACAGCTCTGGGGCCAACGTCCTGACTTTC. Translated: CASSTQHSSGANVLTF.

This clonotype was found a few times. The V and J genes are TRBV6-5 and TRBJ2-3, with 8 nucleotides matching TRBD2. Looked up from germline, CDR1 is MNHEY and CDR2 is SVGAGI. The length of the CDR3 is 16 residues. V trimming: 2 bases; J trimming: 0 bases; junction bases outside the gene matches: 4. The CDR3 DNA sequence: TGTGCCAGCAGTTACACACTAGCGGCTAGCACAGATACGCAGTATTTT. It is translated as CASSYTLAASTDTQYF.

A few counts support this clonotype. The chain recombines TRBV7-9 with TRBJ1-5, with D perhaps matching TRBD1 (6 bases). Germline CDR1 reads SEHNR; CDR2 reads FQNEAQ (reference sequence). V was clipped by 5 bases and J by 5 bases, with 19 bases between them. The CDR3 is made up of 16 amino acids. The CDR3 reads CASSRGGPNHHQPQHF. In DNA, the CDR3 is TGTGCCAGCAGCCGAGGGGGACCTAACCACCATCAGCCCCAGCATTTT.

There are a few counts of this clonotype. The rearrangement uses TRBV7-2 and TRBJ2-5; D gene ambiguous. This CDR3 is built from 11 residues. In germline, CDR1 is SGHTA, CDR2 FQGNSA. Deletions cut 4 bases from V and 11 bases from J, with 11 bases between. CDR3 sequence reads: CASSSNLGQYF. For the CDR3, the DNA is TGTGCCAGCAGCTCGAATTTGGGGCAGTACTTC.

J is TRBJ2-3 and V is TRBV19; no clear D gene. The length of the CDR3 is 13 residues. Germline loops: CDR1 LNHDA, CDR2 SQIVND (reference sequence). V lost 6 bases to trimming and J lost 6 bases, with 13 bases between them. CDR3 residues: CASRRERSDTQYF. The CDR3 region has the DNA TGTGCCAGTAGACGTGAGAGGTCTGATACGCAGTATTTT.

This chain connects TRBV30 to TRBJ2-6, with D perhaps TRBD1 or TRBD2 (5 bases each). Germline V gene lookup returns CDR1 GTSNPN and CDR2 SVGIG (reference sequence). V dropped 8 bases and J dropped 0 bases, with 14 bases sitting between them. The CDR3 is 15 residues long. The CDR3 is CATWDPRSGANVLTF. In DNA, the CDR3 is TGTGCCACGTGGGACCCCCGCTCTGGGGCCAACGTCCTGACTTTC.

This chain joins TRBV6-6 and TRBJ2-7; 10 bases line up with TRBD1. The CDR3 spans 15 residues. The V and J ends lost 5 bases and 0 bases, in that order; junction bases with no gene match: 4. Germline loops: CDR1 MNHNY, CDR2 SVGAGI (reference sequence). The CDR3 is CASSGTGESSYEQYF. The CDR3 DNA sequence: TGTGCCAGCAGTGGGACAGGGGAGAGCTCCTACGAGCAGTACTTC.

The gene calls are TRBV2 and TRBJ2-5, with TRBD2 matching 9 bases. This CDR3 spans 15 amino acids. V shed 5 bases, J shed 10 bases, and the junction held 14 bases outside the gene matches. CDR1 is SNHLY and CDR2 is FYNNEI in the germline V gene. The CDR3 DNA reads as TGTGCCAGCAGTCCCCGGACTAGCGCGAGTCCTAGCCAGTACTTC. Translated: CASSPRTSASPSQYF.

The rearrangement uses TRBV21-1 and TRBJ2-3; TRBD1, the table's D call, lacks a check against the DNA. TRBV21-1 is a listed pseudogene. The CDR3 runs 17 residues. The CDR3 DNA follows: TGTGCCAGCAGCACCCGGGGGCGGGGGGCTAGCACAGATACGCAGTATTTT. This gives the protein CASSTRGRGASTDTQYF.

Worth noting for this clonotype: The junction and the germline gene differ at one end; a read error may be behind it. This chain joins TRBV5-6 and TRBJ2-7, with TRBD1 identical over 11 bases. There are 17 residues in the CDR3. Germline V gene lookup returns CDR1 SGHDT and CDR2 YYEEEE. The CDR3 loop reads CASSAWTGGSKSCEQYF. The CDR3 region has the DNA TGTGCCAGCAGCGCCTGGACAGGGGGCTCTAAATCCTGCGAGCAGTACTTC.

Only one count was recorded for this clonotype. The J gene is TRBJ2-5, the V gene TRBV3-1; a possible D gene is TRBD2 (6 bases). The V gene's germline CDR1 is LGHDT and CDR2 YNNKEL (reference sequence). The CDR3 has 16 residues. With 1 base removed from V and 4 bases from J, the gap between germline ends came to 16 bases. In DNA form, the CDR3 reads TGTGCCAGCAGCCAAGCGCAGCCGGGACTCGCAGAGACCCAGTACTTC. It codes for CASSQAQPGLAETQYF.

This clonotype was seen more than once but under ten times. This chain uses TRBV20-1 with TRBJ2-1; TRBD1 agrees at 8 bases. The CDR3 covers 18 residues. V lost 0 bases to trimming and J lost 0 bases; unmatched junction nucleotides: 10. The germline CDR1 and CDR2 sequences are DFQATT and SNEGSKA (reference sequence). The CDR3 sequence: CSARERTGSGSSYNEQFF. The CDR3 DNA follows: TGCAGTGCTAGAGAAAGGACAGGGTCTGGCAGCTCCTACAATGAGCAGTTCTTC.

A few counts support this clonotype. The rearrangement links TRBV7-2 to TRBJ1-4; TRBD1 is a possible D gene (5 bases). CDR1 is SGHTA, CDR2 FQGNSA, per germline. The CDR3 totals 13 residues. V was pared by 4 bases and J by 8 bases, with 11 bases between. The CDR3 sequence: CASSSVRGEKLFF. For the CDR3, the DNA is TGTGCCAGCAGCTCCGTACGGGGGGAAAAACTGTTTTTT.

The DNA of the CDR3 is TGTGCCAGCAGGGACCCGGGAGCTAACTATGGCTACACCTTC. Encoded protein: CASRDPGANYGYTF. The chain links TRBV2 to TRBJ1-2; no clear D gene. The CDR3 runs 14 residues. Germline CDR1 SNHLY, CDR2 FYNNEI. The V gene lost 6 bases and the J gene lost 0 bases, with 11 bases spanning the gap.